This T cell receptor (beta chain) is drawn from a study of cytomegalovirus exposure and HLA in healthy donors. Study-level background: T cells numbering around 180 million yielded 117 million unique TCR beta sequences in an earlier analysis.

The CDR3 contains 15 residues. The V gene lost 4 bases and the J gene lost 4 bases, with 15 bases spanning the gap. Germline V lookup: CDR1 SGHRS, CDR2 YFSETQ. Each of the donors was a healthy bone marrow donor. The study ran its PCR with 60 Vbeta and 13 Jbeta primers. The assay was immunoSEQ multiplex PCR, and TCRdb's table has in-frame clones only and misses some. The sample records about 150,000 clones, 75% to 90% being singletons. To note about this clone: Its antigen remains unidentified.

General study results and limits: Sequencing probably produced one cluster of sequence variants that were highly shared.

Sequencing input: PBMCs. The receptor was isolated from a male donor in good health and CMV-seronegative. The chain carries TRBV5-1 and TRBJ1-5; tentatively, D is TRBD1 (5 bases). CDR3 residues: CASSLGGVMNQPQHF. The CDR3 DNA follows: TGCGCCAGCAGCCTGGGGGGGGTTATGAATCAGCCCCAGCATTTT.